This paragraph covers one T cell receptor (beta chain) sequence. As yet, its antigen is unknown. Germline V lookup: CDR1 SEHNR, CDR2 FQNEAQ (reference sequence). V lost 5 bases and J lost 1; bases outside the gene matches: 1. The CDR3 covers 14 residues. This table comes from immunoSEQ multiplex PCR, and its TCRdb copy is limited to in-frame clones, with some not included. Found here are some 69,000 clones, 73% of them singletons; the top ten hold more than 2%. This sample is part of a study of vaccination effects on CD4 cells after COVID-19. The authors isolated CD4+ T cells after around nine days of culture. Either the mRNA-1273 or the BNT162b2 vaccine was given to participants as two doses.

Sequencing used CD4+ T cells from PBMCs cultured without peptide, obtained after COVID-19 vaccination. The origin of this receptor is a human donor who received a COVID-19 vaccine. The chain is built from TRBV7-9 and TRBJ2-2; 7 nucleotides line up with TRBD1. The CDR3 region is CASSRTGNTGELFF. The CDR3 coding sequence is TGTGCCAGCAGCCGGACAGGGAACACCGGGGAGCTGTTTTTT. Full variable domain (missing parts from reference TRBV7-9 and TRBJ2-2): DTGVSQNPRHKITKRGQNVTFRCDPISEHNRLYWYRQTLGQGPEFLTYFQNEAQLEKSRLLSDRFSAERPKGSFSTLEIQRTEQGDSAMYLCASSRTGNTGELFFGEGSRLTVL.